This T cell receptor beta chain was observed in a study of OX40 agonist ivuxolimab in advanced cancers. Turning to the study itself: The patients got ivuxolimab, which is an agonistic anti-OX40 (CD134) antibody. Prior therapy, whether anti-PD-1, anti-PD-L1 or anti-CTLA-4, was allowed, and roughly 41% had some.

Samples were taken at baseline and on day 1 of cycles 4 and 7. V was cut by 2 bases and J by 2 bases, with 11 bases left in between. Germline values: CDR1 LGHNA, CDR2 YSLEER. The CDR3 extends over 15 amino acids. The repertoire was sequenced with immunoSEQ multiplex PCR; TCRdb's copy has only in-frame clones and lacks some. The sample lists about 50,000 clones, 80% occurring once. The sequences come from CD4+ or CD8+ T cells sorted from blood, collected in a trial of the OX40 agonist ivuxolimab. This TCR was sampled from an adult with an advanced solid tumor such as melanoma, head and neck, liver or kidney cancer. J is TRBJ2-3 and V is TRBV4-3; D uncertain. CDR3 loop: CASSQNFGPTDTQYF. CDR3 in DNA: TGCGCCAGCAGCCAAAACTTCGGCCCCACAGATACGCAGTATTTT.